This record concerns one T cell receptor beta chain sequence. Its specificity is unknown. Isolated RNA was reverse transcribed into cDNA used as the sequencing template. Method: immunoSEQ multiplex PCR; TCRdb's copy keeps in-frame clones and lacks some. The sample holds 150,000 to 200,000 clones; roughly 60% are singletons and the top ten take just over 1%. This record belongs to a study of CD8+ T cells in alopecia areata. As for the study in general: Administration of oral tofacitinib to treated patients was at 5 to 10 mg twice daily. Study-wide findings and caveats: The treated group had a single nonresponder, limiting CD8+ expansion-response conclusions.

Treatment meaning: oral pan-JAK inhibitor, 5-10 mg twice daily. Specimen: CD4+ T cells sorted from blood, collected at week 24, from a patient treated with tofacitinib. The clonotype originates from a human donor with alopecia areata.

The DNA of the CDR3 is TGCGCCAGCAGCTTGGGGTACACCGGGGAGCTGTTTTTT. Protein sequence: CASSLGYTGELFF. The rearrangement joins TRBV5-1 to TRBJ2-2; D ambiguous. The CDR3 runs 13 residues. Trimming shortened V by 0 bases and J by 3 bases, and 3 bases separated the two germline ends. Germline values: CDR1 SGHRS, CDR2 YFSETQ.